This T cell receptor (beta chain) emerged from a study of blood T cell repertoires in COVID-19. Study information: Acute-phase and convalescent COVID-19 samples originated in the United States, Italy and Spain.

The table came from immunoSEQ multiplex PCR; TCRdb's copy has only in-frame clones and leaves some out. The table records tens of thousands of clones, 85% to 90% of them present only once. J was trimmed by 2 bases and V by 4 bases; bases with no gene match: 1. The CDR3 sequence is 15 residues long. Germline-derived CDR1 and CDR2 are LNHDA and SQIVND (reference sequence). This clonotype was sampled from a woman at least 80 years old with active COVID-19. The chain recombines TRBV19 with TRBJ2-7; the match to TRBD2 covers 14 bases. Sequenced sample: peripheral blood. The CDR3 sequence: CASSKTSGRAYEQYF. The CDR3 region has the DNA TGTGCCAGTAGTAAGACTAGCGGGAGGGCCTACGAGCAGTACTTC.